This TCR beta chain was documented in a study of CD8 T cells in ankylosing spondylitis. Study-wide findings and caveats: Clones that were linked to disease were CD8+ and were relatively rare in peripheral blood. It appeared that ankylosing spondylitis blood was characterized by a TCR beta motif of under ten highly homologous variants.

Using quantitative 5'-RACE with molecular barcodes, the authors made TCR beta libraries. TCRdb redid the calling of the 5' RACE reads with MiXCR, one entry per CDR3 protein. The table records under 150,000 distinct CDR3 sequences, around 10% of them present only once. This clonotype showed up many times. What it binds is not known. With 7 bases clipped from V and 0 bases from J, the junction kept 9 bases outside the gene matches. Germline V gene sequence: CDR1 DFQATT, CDR2 SNEGSKA (reference sequence). The CDR3 extends over 15 amino acids. The sequencing input was blood, either unsorted or a sorted T cell fraction (not recorded which). This sequence joins TRBV20-1 and TRBJ1-5, with 7 positions matching TRBD1. The origin of this receptor is a female donor with ankylosing spondylitis or in good health (not recorded which). CDR3 nucleotides: TGCAGTGTAGGCGACAGGGTGTATAGCAATCAGCCCCAGCATTTT. Its translation: CSVGDRVYSNQPQHF.